This T cell receptor (beta chain) was documented in a study of patients and donors after allogeneic stem cell transplantation. TCRdb processed the RT-PCR reads anew with MiXCR; each CDR3 protein has one entry. The sample includes over 150,000 distinct CDR3 sequences, 41% of them seen just once. The CDR3 covers 13 residues. Deletions cut 10 bases from V and 1 base from J, with 10 bases between. The germline gives CDR1 LNHDA, CDR2 SQIVND (reference sequence). Sequencing was carried out using blood, either unsorted or a sorted T cell fraction (not recorded which). The source is a human donor who was either an allogeneic HSCT recipient or a stem cell or donor lymphocyte infusion donor (not recorded which). It is not recorded whose cells these are; they may come from a transplant donor. J is TRBJ2-2 and V is TRBV19; D is uncertain. DNA for the CDR3: TGTGCCATCGGACCTTTGAACACCGGGGAGCTGTTTTTT. It is translated as CAIGPLNTGELFF.